This TCR beta chain was recorded in a study of beta chain features in type 1 diabetes. Overall study findings and caveats: Shorter TCRB CDR3s, moderately but significantly so, were found in Type 1 diabetes patients in all four CD4+ subsets.

CDR1 is SGHTA, CDR2 FQGNSA, per germline. The CDR3 is 13 residues long. V lost 3 bases and J lost 2, with 8 bases in between. Every isolated RNA sample was fully reverse transcribed, so sequencing captured expressed TCRB transcripts. Sequencing was performed with immunoSEQ multiplex PCR; in TCRdb, only in-frame clones are kept and a portion is missing. The data hold about 640,000 clones, with 9.5% to 15% observed a single time. This clone was seen more than once but under ten times. Its antigen is as yet unknown. Material: naive CD4+ T cells from blood. The gene calls are TRBV7-2 and TRBJ2-7; D not certain. This clonotype was obtained from a man aged 25-45 years with type 1 diabetes. The CDR3 DNA follows: TGTGCCAGCAGCTTCACAGATGCCTACGAGCAGTACTTC. It codes for CASSFTDAYEQYF.